In this sample, the clone carrying this TCR beta chain turned up many times. One end of the junction does not line up with germline, which may come from a read error. This CDR3 is built from 12 residues. Per germline, CDR1 SNHLY and CDR2 FYNNEI. This entry is derived from a study of T cells of healthy individuals. One entry per CDR3 protein results from TCRdb running MiXCR on the 5' RACE reads. The sample comprises more than 85,000 distinct CDR3 sequences, approximately 16% of which are singletons, and approximately 5.7% rests with the top ten. The chain has TRBV2 and TRBJ2-2; D is unresolved. This clonotype originated in a human donor in good health. DNA for the CDR3: TGTGCCACCAGTTCGGGCACCGGGGAGCTGTTTTTT. This codes for CATSSGTGELFF.